This T cell receptor beta chain was profiled in a study of cytomegalovirus exposure and HLA in healthy donors. Trimming removed 5 bases at V and 3 bases at J, with 15 bases between. CDR1 is KGHSH and CDR2 is LQKENI in the germline V gene. This CDR3 region has 15 residues. The primer mix had 60 Vbeta and 13 Jbeta primers. Method: immunoSEQ multiplex PCR; TCRdb's copy keeps in-frame clones and lacks some. The table includes some 44,000 clones, 75% to 90% detected once. Sequenced sample: PBMCs. The chain joins TRBV18 to TRBJ2-3; D unresolved. This TCR came from a middle-aged woman in good health and CMV-seropositive. Here the CDR3 reads CASSMITITTDTQYF. The CDR3 coding sequence is TGTGCCAGCTCAATGATCACCATTACTACAGATACGCAGTATTTT.